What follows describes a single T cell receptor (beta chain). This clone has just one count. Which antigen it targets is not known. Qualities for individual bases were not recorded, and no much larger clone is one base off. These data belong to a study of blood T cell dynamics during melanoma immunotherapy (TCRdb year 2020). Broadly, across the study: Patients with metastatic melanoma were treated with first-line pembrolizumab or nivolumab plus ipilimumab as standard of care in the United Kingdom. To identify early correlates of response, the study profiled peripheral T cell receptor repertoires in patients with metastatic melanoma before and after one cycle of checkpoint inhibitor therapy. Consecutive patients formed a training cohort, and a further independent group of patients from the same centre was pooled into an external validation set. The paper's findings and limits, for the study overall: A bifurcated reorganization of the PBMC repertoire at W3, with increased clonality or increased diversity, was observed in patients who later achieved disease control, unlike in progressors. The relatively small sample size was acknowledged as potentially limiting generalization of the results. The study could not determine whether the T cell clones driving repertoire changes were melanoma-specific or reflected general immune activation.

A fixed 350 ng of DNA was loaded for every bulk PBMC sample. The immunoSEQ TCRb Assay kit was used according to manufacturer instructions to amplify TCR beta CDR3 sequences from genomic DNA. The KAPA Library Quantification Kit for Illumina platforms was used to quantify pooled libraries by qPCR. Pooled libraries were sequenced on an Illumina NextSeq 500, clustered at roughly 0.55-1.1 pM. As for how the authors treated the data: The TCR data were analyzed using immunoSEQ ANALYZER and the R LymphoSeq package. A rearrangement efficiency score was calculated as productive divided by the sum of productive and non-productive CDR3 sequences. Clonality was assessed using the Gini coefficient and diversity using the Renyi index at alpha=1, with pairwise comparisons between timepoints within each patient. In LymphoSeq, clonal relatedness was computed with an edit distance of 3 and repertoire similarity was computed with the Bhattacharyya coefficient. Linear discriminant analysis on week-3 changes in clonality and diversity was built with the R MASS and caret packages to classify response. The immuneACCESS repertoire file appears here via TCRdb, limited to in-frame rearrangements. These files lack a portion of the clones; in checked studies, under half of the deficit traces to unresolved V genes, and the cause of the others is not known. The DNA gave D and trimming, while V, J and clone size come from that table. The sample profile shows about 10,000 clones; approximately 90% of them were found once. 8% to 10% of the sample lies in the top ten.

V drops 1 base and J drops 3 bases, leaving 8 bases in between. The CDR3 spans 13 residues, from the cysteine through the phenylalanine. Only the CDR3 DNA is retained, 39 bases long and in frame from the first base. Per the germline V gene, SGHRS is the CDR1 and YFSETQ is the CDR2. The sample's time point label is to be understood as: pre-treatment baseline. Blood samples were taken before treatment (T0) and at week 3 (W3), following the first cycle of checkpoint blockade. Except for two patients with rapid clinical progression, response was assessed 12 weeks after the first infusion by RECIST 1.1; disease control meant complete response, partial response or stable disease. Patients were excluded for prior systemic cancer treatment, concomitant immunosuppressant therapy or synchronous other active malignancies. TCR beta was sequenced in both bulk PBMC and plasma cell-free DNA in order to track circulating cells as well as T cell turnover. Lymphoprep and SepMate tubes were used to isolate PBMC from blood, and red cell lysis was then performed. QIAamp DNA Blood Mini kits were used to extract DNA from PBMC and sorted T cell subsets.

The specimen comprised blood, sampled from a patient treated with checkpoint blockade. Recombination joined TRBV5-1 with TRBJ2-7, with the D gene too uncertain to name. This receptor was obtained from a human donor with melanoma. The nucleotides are TGCGCCAGCAGCTTGAACGGAAACTACGAGCAGTACTTC. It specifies CASSLNGNYEQYF.